This T cell receptor beta chain is from a study of Ad26.COV2.S vaccination and SARS-CoV-2 variants. Points from the study as a whole: Breadth of non-spike TCRs did not differ between vaccinees and placebo recipients. Greater spike-specific TCR breadth was seen in vaccine recipients than in placebo recipients.

Generated by immunoSEQ multiplex PCR, the TCRdb table keeps only in-frame clones and is missing some. Of some 300,000 clones in the sample, around 84% were seen once. The sample's treatment: about 20 received Ad26.COV2.S at low or high dose, single or two shots; several received placebo; per-sample allocation not given. Collection of the samples took place on day 63 after the first injection of vaccine or placebo. To note about this clone: Antigen unknown.

The TCR comes from a person between 18 and 59 years old who received the Ad26.COV2.S COVID-19 vaccine or a placebo. This material consisted of peripheral blood, taken in a trial of Ad26.COV2.S vaccine versus placebo.

DNA for the CDR3: TGTGCCAGTAGTAAATGGCTAGCGGGGGGACTAAGCACAGATACGCAGTATTTT. Translation gives CASSKWLAGGLSTDTQYF. The chain recombines TRBV19 with TRBJ2-3; 11 bases fit TRBD2. V shed 4 bases and J 0 bases; nucleotides not matched to a gene: 9. The germline V gene encodes CDR1 LNHDA and CDR2 SQIVND (reference sequence). The CDR3 runs 18 residues.